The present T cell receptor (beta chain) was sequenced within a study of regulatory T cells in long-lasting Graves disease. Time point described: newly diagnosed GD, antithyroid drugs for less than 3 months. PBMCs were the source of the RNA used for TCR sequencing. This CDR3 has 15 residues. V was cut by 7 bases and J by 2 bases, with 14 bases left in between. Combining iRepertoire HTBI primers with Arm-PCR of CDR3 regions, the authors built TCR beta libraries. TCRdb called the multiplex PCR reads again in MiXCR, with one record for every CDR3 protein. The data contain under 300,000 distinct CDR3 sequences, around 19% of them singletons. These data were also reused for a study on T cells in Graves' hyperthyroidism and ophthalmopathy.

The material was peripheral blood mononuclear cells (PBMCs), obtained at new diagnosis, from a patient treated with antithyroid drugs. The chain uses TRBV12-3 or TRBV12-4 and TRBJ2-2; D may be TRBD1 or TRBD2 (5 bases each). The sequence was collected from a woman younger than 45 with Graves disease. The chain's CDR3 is CASTFWGSNTGELFF. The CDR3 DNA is TGTGCCAGCACCTTTTGGGGGAGCAACACCGGGGAGCTGTTTTTT.